This entry lists 7 T cell receptor beta chains sequenced from one sample in a study of T cells in localized non-small cell lung cancer. The table came from immunoSEQ multiplex PCR; TCRdb's copy has only in-frame clones and leaves some out. There are 100,000 to 150,000 clones in the sample; 89% occur only once, and approximately 1.5% lies in the top ten. Source: peripheral blood, taken before any cancer treatment. Receptors originate from a female donor older than 55 with stage I lung adenocarcinoma.

This clone was observed a single time. The chain combines TRBV28 with TRBJ1-2; TRBD1 aligns across 7 bases. Germline lookup yields CDR1 MDHEN and CDR2 SYDVKM. V trimming: 5 bases; J trimming: 8 bases; junction bases outside the gene matches: 11. The CDR3 consists of 14 residues. The CDR3 loop is CASSARLTGRGYTF. CDR3 DNA: TGTGCCAGCAGTGCCCGCTTGACAGGGCGAGGCTACACCTTC.

The rearrangement uses TRBV5-1 and TRBJ2-7; D not certain. The CDR3 is 10 residues long. Germline V gene lookup returns CDR1 SGHRS and CDR2 YFSETQ. V was cut by 2 bases and J by 5 bases, with 2 bases left in between. In nucleotides, the CDR3 is TGCGCCAGCAGCTTAGACGAGCAGTACTTC. Translating gives CASSLDEQYF.

This chain joins TRBV11-2 and TRBJ1-3, with unresolved D. Per the germline V gene, CDR1 is SGHAT and CDR2 is FQNNGV. The length of the CDR3 is 15 residues. Trimming stripped 5 bases from V and 0 bases from J, with 11 bases between. The CDR3 DNA reads as TGTGCCAGCAGCGTCTTCCGGGGCTCTGGAAACACCATATATTTT. Protein sequence: CASSVFRGSGNTIYF.

DNA for the CDR3: TGTGCCAGTACTGTACCTAGCAATCAGCCCCAGCATTTT. Translation gives CASTVPSNQPQHF. The chain uses TRBV19 and TRBJ1-5, with D unclear. The CDR3 has 13 amino acids. V gave up 7 bases and J gave up 0 bases, with 7 bases separating them. Germline V gene lookup returns CDR1 LNHDA and CDR2 SQIVND (reference sequence).

The J gene is TRBJ2-5, the V gene TRBV4-1; a weak D match, TRBD2 (5 bases). The CDR3 is 12 amino acids. The ends were cut back, 6 bases at V and 5 bases at J, with 10 bases in the middle. CDR1 is MGHRA and CDR2 is YSYEKL in the germline V gene. In DNA, the CDR3 is TGCGCCAGCAGTCAGAGCGGTGAGACCCAGTACTTC. Its translation: CASSQSGETQYF.

This clone appeared a single time. V and J are TRBV30 and TRBJ1-5, with a weak D call TRBD1 (6 bases). The germline V gene has CDR1 GTSNPN and CDR2 SVGIG (reference sequence). This CDR3 has 14 residues. Trimming pared 2 bases from V and 0 bases from J, leaving 8 bases between. CDR3 region: CAWSRGGSNQPQHF. The CDR3 DNA sequence: TGTGCCTGGAGTCGAGGGGGTAGCAATCAGCCCCAGCATTTT.

The gene calls are TRBV6-5 and TRBJ1-5; perhaps TRBD1 as D (5 bases). V lost 6 bases and J 3 bases, leaving 15 bases between the germline ends. The CDR3 consists of 15 residues. Germline assignment: CDR1 MNHEY and CDR2 SVGAGI. CDR3 loop: CASRPGLNTNQPQHF. The CDR3 DNA reads as TGTGCCAGCAGGCCGGGACTAAATACCAATCAGCCCCAGCATTTT.